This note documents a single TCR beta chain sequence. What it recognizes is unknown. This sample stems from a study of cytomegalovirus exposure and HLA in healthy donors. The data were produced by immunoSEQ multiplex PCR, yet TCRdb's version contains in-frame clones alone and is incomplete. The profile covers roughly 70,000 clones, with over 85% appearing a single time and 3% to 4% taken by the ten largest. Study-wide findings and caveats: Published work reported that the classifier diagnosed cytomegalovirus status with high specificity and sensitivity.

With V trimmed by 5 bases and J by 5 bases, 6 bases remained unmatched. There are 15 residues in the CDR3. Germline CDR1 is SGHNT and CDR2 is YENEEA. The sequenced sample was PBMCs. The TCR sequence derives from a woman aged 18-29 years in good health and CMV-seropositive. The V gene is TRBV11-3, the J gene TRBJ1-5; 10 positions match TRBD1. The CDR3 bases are TGTGCCAGCAGCCCCCGTGACAGGGGGCATCAGCCCCAGCATTTT. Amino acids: CASSPRDRGHQPQHF.